The 22 T cell receptor beta chains below were found in one sample sequenced in a study of tissue T cells after allogeneic stem cell transplantation. Only in-frame clones appear in the TCRdb table, and some are missing; sequencing was by immunoSEQ multiplex PCR. Of tens of thousands of clones listed, roughly 70% are singletons. The sample in question was tissue from the ileum, obtained at autopsy. These receptors were obtained from a female donor at least 60 years old with lung cancer.

The chain recombines TRBV5-1 with TRBJ1-2; no reliable D call. Trimming took 0 bases from V and 2 from J, leaving 8 bases between them. The CDR3 sequence is 14 residues long. Germline V CDR1 and CDR2: SGHRS, YFSETQ. The CDR3 bases are TGCGCCAGCAGCTTGGGACAAGACAACTATGGCTACACCTTC. This codes for CASSLGQDNYGYTF.

The chain is built from TRBV11-3 and TRBJ2-2; D might be TRBD1 (6 bases). Trimming shortened V by 4 bases and J by 5 bases, and 23 bases separated the two germline ends. Germline loops: CDR1 SGHNT, CDR2 YENEEA. CDR3 length: 18 amino acids. DNA of the CDR3: TGTGCCAGCAGCTCGGGTTCGGGGACACCCCAGAAGACCGGGGAGCTGTTTTTT. Protein: CASSSGSGTPQKTGELFF.

For the CDR3, the DNA is TGTGCCAGTAGGAGTCTAGCGGGAAGAAGGGGGAATGAGCAGTTCTTC. Its protein is CASRSLAGRRGNEQFF. The V and J genes are TRBV19 and TRBJ2-1, with 9 bases lining up with TRBD2. The CDR3 extends over 16 amino acids. V lost 6 bases to trimming and J lost 7 bases; unmatched junction nucleotides: 13. Per the germline V gene, CDR1 is LNHDA and CDR2 is SQIVND (reference sequence).

The chain employs TRBV5-1 and TRBJ2-7, with 14 bases aligning to TRBD2. The trim removed 2 bases at V and 5 bases at J, leaving 6 bases unmatched. The CDR3 extends over 16 amino acids. Germline CDR1 and CDR2: SGHRS and YFSETQ. CDR3 amino acids: CASSFQTSGRANEQYF. Here the CDR3 DNA reads TGCGCCAGCAGCTTCCAGACTAGCGGGAGGGCCAACGAGCAGTACTTC. Full variable domain (missing parts from reference TRBV5-1 and TRBJ2-7): KAGVTQTPRYLIKTRGQQVTLSCSPISGHRSVSWYQQTPGQGLQFLFEYFSETQRNKGNFPGRFSGRQFSNSRSEMNVSTLELGDSALYLCASSFQTSGRANEQYFGPGTRLTVT.

The chain joins TRBV30 to TRBJ2-3, with 9 bases lining up with TRBD2. Germline lookup yields CDR1 GTSNPN and CDR2 SVGIG (reference sequence). J gave up 0 bases and V 0 bases, and 4 bases lay outside the gene matches. This CDR3 comprises 16 residues. The CDR3 DNA reads as TGTGCCTGGAGTGTTGGGAGCGGGAGGAGCACAGATACGCAGTATTTT. This codes for CAWSVGSGRSTDTQYF.

The rearrangement links TRBV7-9 to TRBJ2-3; D gene uncertain. Trimming stripped 4 bases from V and 0 bases from J, with 14 bases between. This CDR3 spans 16 amino acids. Germline values: CDR1 SEHNR, CDR2 FQNEAQ (reference sequence). CDR3 in DNA: TGTGCCAGCAGCTACGGGTCAGGAGCTAGCACAGATACGCAGTATTTT. The encoded protein is CASSYGSGASTDTQYF.

The rearrangement links TRBV5-1 to TRBJ2-2; 9 positions agree with TRBD2. This CDR3 region has 15 residues. Germline trimming cut 4 bases from V and 5 bases from J; bases unmatched to any gene: 6. Germline V gene sequence: CDR1 SGHRS, CDR2 YFSETQ. CDR3 sequence: CASSPQSGRTGELFF. The CDR3 bases are TGCGCCAGCAGCCCCCAGAGCGGGAGGACCGGGGAGCTGTTTTTT. Looking up the rest from reference TRBV5-1 and TRBJ2-2 gives the full variable domain: KAGVTQTPRYLIKTRGQQVTLSCSPISGHRSVSWYQQTPGQGLQFLFEYFSETQRNKGNFPGRFSGRQFSNSRSEMNVSTLELGDSALYLCASSPQSGRTGELFFGEGSRLTVL.

The rearrangement joins TRBV2 to TRBJ2-5, with TRBD1 matching 10 bases. Germline V gene sequence: CDR1 SNHLY, CDR2 FYNNEI. The CDR3 totals 13 residues. The V and J ends lost 6 bases and 5 bases, in that order; junction bases with no gene match: 3. The CDR3 region is CASRPTGGETQYF. The CDR3 DNA is TGTGCCAGCAGGCCGACAGGGGGCGAGACCCAGTACTTC. Looking up the rest from reference TRBV2 and TRBJ2-5 gives the full variable domain: EPEVTQTPSHQVTQMGQEVILRCVPISNHLYFYWYRQILGQKVEFLVSFYNNEISEKSEIFDDQFSVERPDGSNFTLKIRSTKLEDSAMYFCASRPTGGETQYFGPGTRLLVL.

CDR3 DNA: TGTGCCAGCAGCAAAGGGGCCTACGGCTCCTACGAGCAGTACTTC. Translation: CASSKGAYGSYEQYF. The V gene is TRBV2, the J gene TRBJ2-7; a possible D gene is TRBD1 (5 bases). The CDR3 is made up of 15 amino acids. Trimming pared 6 bases from V and 0 bases from J, leaving 15 bases between. The V gene's germline CDR1 is SNHLY and CDR2 FYNNEI.

This chain links TRBV6-5 with TRBJ2-5; the D gene could be TRBD1 or TRBD2 (5 bases each). This CDR3 spans 14 amino acids. The germline V gene encodes CDR1 MNHEY and CDR2 SVGAGI. Trimming removed 0 bases at V and 5 bases at J, with 10 bases between. CDR3 sequence: CASSYSGGMETQYF. In DNA form, the CDR3 reads TGTGCCAGCAGTTACTCTGGGGGAATGGAGACCCAGTACTTC.

This clone was counted only a few times. The chain has TRBV7-8 and TRBJ2-1; unclear D gene. The CDR3 is 15 amino acids. The germline V gene encodes CDR1 SGHVS and CDR2 FQNEAQ. V lost 5 bases, J lost 6 bases, and 17 bases lay in between. CDR3 nucleotide sequence: TGTGCCAGCAGCCCCCCCTCCCGCGGCTCCAATGAGCAGTTCTTC. Its translation: CASSPPSRGSNEQFF.

V gene TRBV14 combines with J gene TRBJ1-1; the D is unclear. Trimming cost V 3 bases and J 7 bases, with 9 bases left between them. The CDR3 extends over 12 amino acids. The germline V gene has CDR1 SGHDN and CDR2 FVKESK. CDR3 in amino acids: CASSQSGVEAFF. CDR3 DNA sequence: TGTGCCAGCAGCCAGAGTGGGGTTGAAGCTTTCTTT.

V usage is TRBV5-1 and J usage is TRBJ1-5; D is unclear. CDR3 length: 13 residues. The germline V gene encodes CDR1 SGHRS and CDR2 YFSETQ. Trimming removed 4 bases at V and 7 bases at J, with 12 bases between. The CDR3 spells CASSGGEGQPQHF. In DNA, the CDR3 is TGCGCCAGCAGCGGCGGGGAGGGACAGCCCCAGCATTTT.

The V gene is TRBV28, the J gene TRBJ1-6; tentative D call: TRBD1 (5 bases). V lost 6 bases to trimming and J lost 1 base, with 13 bases between them. CDR1 and CDR2 from the germline V gene are MDHEN and SYDVKM. This CDR3 has 16 amino acids. The chain's CDR3 is CASRGGGGSYNSPLHF. The CDR3 nucleotides are TGTGCCAGCAGGGGGGGTGGTGGGTCCTATAATTCACCCCTCCACTTT.

The chain uses TRBV6-6 and TRBJ1-1; no definite D call. Trimming removed 5 bases from V and 5 bases from J, with 12 bases in between. Germline CDR1 MNHNY, CDR2 SVGAGI (reference sequence). The CDR3 length is 13 residues. In DNA form, the CDR3 reads TGTGCCAGCAGTACCCGGGGAGGAACTGAAGCTTTCTTT. As protein: CASSTRGGTEAFF.

The table lists this clone with a few counts. V gene TRBV7-3 combines with J gene TRBJ1-1; TRBD1 agrees at 9 bases. Germline assignment: CDR1 SGHTA and CDR2 FQGTGA. The CDR3 has 14 amino acids. V was clipped by 0 bases and J by 13 bases; unmatched bases: 9. The CDR3: CASSLTAGQGLGFF. The CDR3 nucleotides are TGTGCCAGCAGCTTAACCGCGGGACAGGGCTTAGGTTTCTTT.

The chain joins TRBV5-1 to TRBJ1-6; D gene uncertain. Germline CDR1 and CDR2: SGHRS and YFSETQ. This CDR3 has 16 residues. Trimming stripped 1 base from V and 6 bases from J, with 14 bases between. The CDR3 DNA follows: TGCGCCAGCAGCTTGTTTCCGGGTCGGGCTAATTCACCCCTCCACTTT. Its protein is CASSLFPGRANSPLHF.

This clone was seen just once. This rearrangement joins TRBV6-5 to TRBJ1-2, with D possibly TRBD1 on 5 matching bases. The V end was cut by 6 bases, the J end by 3 bases, with 11 bases between. Germline CDR1 is MNHEY and CDR2 is SVGAGI. This CDR3 is built from 13 residues. This CDR3 reads CASRPGADYGYTF. The CDR3, as DNA: TGTGCCAGCAGGCCCGGGGCCGACTATGGCTACACCTTC.

The V and J genes are TRBV30 and TRBJ2-7; D is possibly TRBD1 (5 bases). V was pared by 5 bases and J by 3 bases, with 14 bases between. The CDR3 is 13 residues long. The germline gives CDR1 GTSNPN, CDR2 SVGIG (reference sequence). The CDR3 DNA reads as TGTGCCTGGGTGAAACCAGGGAACTACGAGCAGTACTTC. It specifies CAWVKPGNYEQYF.

The rearrangement uses TRBV29-1 and TRBJ2-3; the D gene is possibly TRBD1 (6 bases). V lost 6 bases to trimming and J lost 2 bases, with 21 bases between them. This CDR3 region has 16 residues. Per germline, CDR1 SQVTM and CDR2 ANQGSEA. The CDR3 sequence: CSVAKSHGQTTDTQYF. The CDR3 bases are TGCAGCGTCGCAAAATCCCACGGACAGACCACAGATACGCAGTATTTT.

The chain uses TRBV28 and TRBJ1-1, with D unresolved. This CDR3 region has 11 residues. With 3 bases removed from V and 6 bases from J, the gap between germline ends came to 5 bases. Germline CDR1 MDHEN, CDR2 SYDVKM. CDR3: CASSLRAEAFF. CDR3 sequence (DNA): TGTGCCAGCAGTTTGAGGGCTGAAGCTTTCTTT.

The chain links TRBV2 to TRBJ2-1, with a weak D call TRBD2 (6 bases). Trimming shortened V by 1 base and J by 3 bases, and 7 bases separated the two germline ends. The CDR3 covers 14 residues. Germline loops: CDR1 SNHLY, CDR2 FYNNEI. The CDR3 here is CASSEGGNYNEQFF. The CDR3 DNA follows: TGTGCCAGCAGTGAAGGCGGGAACTACAATGAGCAGTTCTTC. The complete variable domain, with remaining parts taken from reference TRBV2 and TRBJ2-1, reads EPEVTQTPSHQVTQMGQEVILRCVPISNHLYFYWYRQILGQKVEFLVSFYNNEISEKSEIFDDQFSVERPDGSNFTLKIRSTKLEDSAMYFCASSEGGNYNEQFFGPGTRLTVL.